The 11 T cell receptor beta chains below all came from one sample that was sequenced in a study of OX40 agonist ivuxolimab in advanced cancers. Clones were sequenced by immunoSEQ multiplex PCR, and TCRdb holds only the in-frame ones, with some missing. The sample carries some 17,000 clones, around 90% recorded once. The input for sequencing was CD4+ or CD8+ T cells sorted from blood, taken in a trial of the OX40 agonist ivuxolimab. These receptors were collected from an adult with an advanced solid tumor such as melanoma, head and neck, liver or kidney cancer.

The chain carries TRBV6-5 and TRBJ2-1; D ambiguous. Germline V gene data show CDR1 as MNHEY and CDR2 as SVGAGI. The CDR3 has 13 residues. With 2 bases removed from V and 4 bases from J, the gap between germline ends came to 6 bases. The CDR3 region has the DNA TGTGCCAGCAGTTACCTGGAGTACAATGAGCAGTTCTTC. Translation: CASSYLEYNEQFF.

This rearrangement joins TRBV4-3 to TRBJ1-1, with D hard to call. The CDR3 loop spans 14 amino acids. CDR1 is LGHNA, CDR2 YSLEER, per germline. Trimming pared 1 base from V and 5 bases from J, leaving 11 bases between. The DNA of the CDR3 is TGCGCCAGCAGCCAAGCGGTCGTCGCGACTGAAGCTTTCTTT. Translating gives CASSQAVVATEAFF.

This chain joins TRBV30 and TRBJ2-1, with unresolved D. Deletions cut 5 bases from V and 6 bases from J, with 8 bases between. In germline, CDR1 is GTSNPN, CDR2 SVGIG (reference sequence). The CDR3 runs to 11 residues. CDR3 DNA sequence: TGTGCCTGGCTCGGAACCAATGAGCAGTTCTTC. This translates into CAWLGTNEQFF. The full variable domain, completed using reference TRBV30 and TRBJ2-1, is SQTIHQWPATLVQPVGSPLSLECTVEGTSNPNLYWYRQAAGRGLQLLFYSVGIGQISSEVPQNLSASRPQDRQFILSSKKLLLSDSGFYLCAWLGTNEQFFGPGTRLTVL.

The chain couples TRBV12-5 to TRBJ2-5, with 15 bases identical to TRBD2. CDR3 length: 18 residues. J gave up 5 bases and V 3 bases, and 10 bases lay outside the gene matches. Germline V gene sequence: CDR1 LGHNT, CDR2 FRNRAP. CDR3 DNA: TGTGCTAGTGGTTTAGACCGCGGACTAGCGGGGGGGCTCGAGACCCAGTACTTC. Encoded protein: CASGLDRGLAGGLETQYF. The variable domain in full, with the rest retrieved from reference TRBV12-5 and TRBJ2-5, is DARVTQTPRHKVTEMGQEVTMRCQPILGHNTVFWYRQTMMQGLELLAYFRNRAPLDDSGMPKDRFSAEMPDATLATLKIQPSEPRDSAVYFCASGLDRGLAGGLETQYFGPGTRLLVL.

The V and J genes are TRBV6-6 and TRBJ1-1; D might be TRBD1 (5 bases). The CDR3 is 12 residues long. With 4 bases removed from V and 8 bases from J, the gap between germline ends came to 11 bases. CDR1 and CDR2 from the germline V gene are MNHNY and SVGAGI (reference sequence). CDR3 bases: TGTGCCAGCAGTTTGGGGGTCGGGGAAGCTTTCTTT. It codes for CASSLGVGEAFF.

The chain joins TRBV30 to TRBJ2-5, with D maybe TRBD1 (6 bases). Per the germline V gene, CDR1 is GTSNPN and CDR2 is SVGIG (reference sequence). There are 14 residues in the CDR3. V lost 0 bases to trimming and J lost 4 bases, with 12 bases between them. CDR3 coding DNA: TGTGCCTGGAGTGTATCGGTCAGGGGAGAGACCCAGTACTTC. Its translation: CAWSVSVRGETQYF.

The V call is TRBV7-9, the J call TRBJ2-7; possible D gene TRBD1, 5 bases. Germline values: CDR1 SEHNR, CDR2 FQNEAQ (reference sequence). Trimming pared 4 bases from V and 4 bases from J, leaving 11 bases between. The CDR3 spans 13 residues. CDR3 bases: TGTGCCAGCAGCTCCCAGGACACGTACGAGCAGTACTTC. This codes for CASSSQDTYEQYF.

The V call is TRBV18, the J call TRBJ1-5; possible D gene TRBD1, 6 bases. Trimming took off 3 bases at V and 3 bases at J, with 12 bases between the two ends. This CDR3 comprises 15 residues. The germline V gene encodes CDR1 KGHSH and CDR2 LQKENI. CDR3 in amino acids: CASSPGGQNNQPQHF. Written as DNA, the CDR3 is TGTGCCAGCTCACCCGGCGGACAGAACAATCAGCCCCAGCATTTT.

The chain recombines TRBV19 with TRBJ2-5; the D gene is possibly TRBD1 (5 bases). CDR1 and CDR2 from the germline V gene are LNHDA and SQIVND (reference sequence). The CDR3 covers 18 residues. Deletions cut 5 bases from V and 0 bases from J, with 22 bases between. The CDR3 region is CASSSLTGPVMYQETQYF. CDR3 DNA: TGTGCCAGTAGTTCCCTCACAGGCCCTGTAATGTACCAAGAGACCCAGTACTTC.

V gene TRBV6-5 combines with J gene TRBJ2-6; 7 nucleotides agree with TRBD1. The CDR3 runs to 15 residues. Trimming took 7 bases from V and 0 from J; bases not matched to a gene: 3. Germline lookup yields CDR1 MNHEY and CDR2 SVGAGI. The CDR3 DNA is TGTGCCAGCAAGACAGGGATCTCTGGGGCCAACGTCCTGACTTTC. This gives the protein CASKTGISGANVLTF.

The sample holds a few counts of this clone. This chain connects TRBV19 to TRBJ1-5; no clear D. CDR3 size: 13 residues. The V end was cut by 6 bases, the J end by 12 bases, with 18 bases between. Germline loops: CDR1 LNHDA, CDR2 SQIVND (reference sequence). This CDR3 is CASRSNTLFNQHF. The CDR3, as DNA: TGTGCCAGTAGGTCGAACACCCTTTTTAACCAGCATTTT.